The clone carrying this T cell receptor (beta chain) appeared many times. Antigen unknown. The CDR3 end falls 3 residues outside the read, so it is completed with the germline J gene. Clones were sequenced by immunoSEQ multiplex PCR, and TCRdb holds only the in-frame ones, with some missing. The sample has about 64,000 clones, none seen only once. Blood samples were heparinized, 5 to 8 ml per donor. This sample is drawn from a study of T cell clonality in common variable immunodeficiency. Germline V gene lookup returns CDR1 SGHVS and CDR2 FQNEAQ. The CDR3 is 12 amino acids. Broader study findings: Shared TCRbeta clones were fewer between CVID subjects than controls. Common variable immunodeficiency TCR beta sequences reportedly had fewer deletions and N-nucleotide insertions.

The sequencing sample was made of peripheral blood mononuclear cells. The chain is built from TRBV7-8 and TRBJ2-5, with a possible D match to TRBD2 (5 bases). The clonotype originates from a person between 18 and 69 years old in good health. Partial CDR3 DNA: TGTGCCAGCAGCCCGTTCGAGGGTACC. Amino acid sequence: CASSPFEGT. From start to end, the CDR3 is CASSPFEGTQYF.